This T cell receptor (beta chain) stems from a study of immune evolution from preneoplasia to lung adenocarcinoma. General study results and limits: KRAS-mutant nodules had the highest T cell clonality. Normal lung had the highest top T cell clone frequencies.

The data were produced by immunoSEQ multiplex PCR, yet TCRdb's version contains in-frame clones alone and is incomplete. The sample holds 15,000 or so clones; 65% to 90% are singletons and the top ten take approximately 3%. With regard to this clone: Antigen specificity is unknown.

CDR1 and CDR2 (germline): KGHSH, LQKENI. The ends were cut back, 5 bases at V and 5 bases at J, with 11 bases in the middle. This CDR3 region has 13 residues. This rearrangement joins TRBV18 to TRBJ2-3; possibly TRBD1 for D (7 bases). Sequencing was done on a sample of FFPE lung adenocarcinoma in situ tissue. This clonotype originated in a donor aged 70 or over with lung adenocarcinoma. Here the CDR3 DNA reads TGTGCCAGCTCATCCCAGGGGGGAGATACGCAGTATTTT. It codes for CASSSQGGDTQYF.